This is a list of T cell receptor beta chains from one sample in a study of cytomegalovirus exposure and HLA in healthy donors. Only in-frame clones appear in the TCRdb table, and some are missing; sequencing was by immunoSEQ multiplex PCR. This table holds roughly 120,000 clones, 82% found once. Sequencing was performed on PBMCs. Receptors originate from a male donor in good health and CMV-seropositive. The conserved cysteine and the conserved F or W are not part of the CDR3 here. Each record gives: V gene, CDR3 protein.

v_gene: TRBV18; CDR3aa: ASSLYRAANTGELF
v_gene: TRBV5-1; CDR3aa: ASSLKREVAETQY
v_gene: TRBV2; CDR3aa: ASNQGRNSPLH
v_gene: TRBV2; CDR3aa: ASSPSSYEQY
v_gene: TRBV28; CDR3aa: ASSFVVFGLAGGLGYEQY
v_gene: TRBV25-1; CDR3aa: ASSPAGDPRAWF
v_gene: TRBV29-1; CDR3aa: SLYGGVQETQY
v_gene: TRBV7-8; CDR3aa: ASSLARLAGGRAETQY
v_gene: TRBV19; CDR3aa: ASSTGLTDGYT
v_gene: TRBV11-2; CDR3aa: ASSLDGGGSGANGLT
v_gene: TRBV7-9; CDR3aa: ASSLTVSRGLADTQY
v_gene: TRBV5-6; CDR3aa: ASSSSQGARGYT
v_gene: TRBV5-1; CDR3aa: ASSSTSRKETQY
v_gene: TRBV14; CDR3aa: ASSQGRWGGTQY
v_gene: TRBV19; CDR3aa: ASRLGGPPGNTIY
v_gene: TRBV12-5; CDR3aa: ASGLVRGLADYNEQF
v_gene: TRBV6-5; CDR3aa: ASSYTTGIPYEQY
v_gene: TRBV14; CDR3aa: ASSQYREQF
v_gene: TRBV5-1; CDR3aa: ASSLGTAGNSPMSQH
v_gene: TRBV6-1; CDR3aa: ASSWVGATDTQY
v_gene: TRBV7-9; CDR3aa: ASSPGTANEQY
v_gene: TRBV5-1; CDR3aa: ASTIGGADYEQY
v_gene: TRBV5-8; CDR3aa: ASSLRGANTEAF
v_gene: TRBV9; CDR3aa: ASTPLTSNTGELF
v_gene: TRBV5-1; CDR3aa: ASSLDRGADTQY
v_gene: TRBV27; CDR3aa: ASSPDWYSGNTIY
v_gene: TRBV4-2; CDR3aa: ASSQGTGGGLRVTDTQY
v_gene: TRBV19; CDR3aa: ASTSGEKLF
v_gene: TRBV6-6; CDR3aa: ASRPRGTGANVLT
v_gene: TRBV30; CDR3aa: AWSVQSAPSYEQY
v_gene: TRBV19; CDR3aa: ASSTTGNTEAF
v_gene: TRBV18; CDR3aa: ASSDRDRPYEQY
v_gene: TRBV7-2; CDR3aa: ASSTRGETQY
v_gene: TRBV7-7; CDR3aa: ASSPDLFVDTQY
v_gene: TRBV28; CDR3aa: ASTLGLAGTGELF
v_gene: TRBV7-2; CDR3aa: ASSFTGLQGYT
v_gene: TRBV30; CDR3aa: AWREGRGEQY
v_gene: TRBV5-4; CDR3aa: ASSLAPRYTDTQY
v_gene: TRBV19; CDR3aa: ASRGSGTDTQY
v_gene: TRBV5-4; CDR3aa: ASSLPGRGPSYNEQF
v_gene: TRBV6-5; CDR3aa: ASSSSGRDSDTQY
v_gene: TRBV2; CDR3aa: ASSPTGGRNQPQH
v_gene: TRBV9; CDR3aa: ASSATQGAEQY